What follows describes a single T cell receptor (beta chain). Antigen specificity is unknown. Donor samples were obtained from healthy Caucasian individuals from Russia, aged about 6 to 95. Germline loops: CDR1 SEHNR, CDR2 FQNEAQ (reference sequence). The CDR3 is 17 residues long. The V end lost 0 bases, the J end lost 0 bases, and 15 bases lay between the germline ends. The sample originates from a study of blood T cells in healthy people across ages. Findings and caveats of the study: Investigators treated diversity estimates from one million T cells as underestimates.

Together with a sample-barcoded 5' primer, a J-beta primer mix was included in a second PCR lasting roughly 6 to 12 cycles. Every molecule of cDNA carried a tag from a template-switch adaptor with 12 random nucleotides. TCRdb analysed the 5' RACE reads with MiXCR anew, one entry per CDR3 protein. The sample holds some 790,000 distinct CDR3 sequences; around 26% are singletons and the top ten take approximately 15%. The sequenced sample consisted of blood. The chain uses TRBV7-9 and TRBJ2-7; TRBD1 or TRBD2 may be the D gene (5 bases each). This sequence was found in a woman of 80 years or more in good health. The CDR3 nucleotides read TGTGCCAGCAGCTTAGCGCCCCAGGGAGCGAGCTCCTACGAGCAGTACTTC. It translates to CASSLAPQGASSYEQYF. The full variable domain, completed using reference TRBV7-9 and TRBJ2-7, is DTGVSQNPRHKITKRGQNVTFRCDPISEHNRLYWYRQTLGQGPEFLTYFQNEAQLEKSRLLSDRFSAERPKGSFSTLEIQRTEQGDSAMYLCASSLAPQGASSYEQYFGPGTRLTVT.